This record concerns one TCR beta chain sequence. Its antigen remains unidentified. The trim removed 3 bases at V and 7 bases at J, leaving 13 bases unmatched. CDR1 is KGHSH and CDR2 is LQKENI in the germline V gene. This CDR3 is built from 17 residues. Isolated RNA was reverse transcribed in full, so expressed TCRB transcripts were sequenced. This table comes from immunoSEQ multiplex PCR, and its TCRdb copy is limited to in-frame clones, with some not included. Among 240,000 or so clones listed, approximately 14% were seen once. This entry is derived from a study of beta chain features in type 1 diabetes. Broader study findings: All four CD4+ subsets from Type 1 diabetes patients carried moderately but significantly shorter TCRB CDR3s.

This chain joins TRBV18 and TRBJ1-1; TRBD1 matches at 11 bases. Sequencing input: naive CD4+ T cells from blood. The TCR comes from a man under 40 with type 1 diabetes. This chain's CDR3 is CASSPPSRTGGSNEAFF. For the CDR3, the DNA is TGTGCCAGCTCACCTCCCTCCCGGACAGGGGGCAGTAATGAAGCTTTCTTT.